Listed here are 25 T cell receptor beta chains from one sample, sequenced in a study of T cell repertoires in cytomegalovirus infection. TCRdb reanalysed the reads using MiXCR and keeps one entry per CDR3 protein. The sample includes hundreds of thousands of distinct CDR3 sequences, around 30% of them seen just once. These receptors have no identified antigens. The sequences come from cultured CD8+ T cells from PBMCs, collected from culture after CMV antigen stimulation. These receptors all come from a human donor in good health (CMV status not recorded). Some clones in this sample may be carry-over from other donors' samples.

This clonotype came up a few times. The rearrangement links TRBV27 to TRBJ2-3; 9 bases line up with TRBD2. Germline trimming cut 5 bases from V and 4 bases from J; bases unmatched to any gene: 10. The CDR3 has 16 amino acids. Germline V lookup: CDR1 MNHEY, CDR2 SMNVEV (reference sequence). CDR3 in amino acids: CASSPSRGGASDTQYF. Here the CDR3 DNA reads TGTGCCAGCAGTCCTTCTCGCGGGGGGGCGTCAGATACGCAGTATTTT.

This clonotype turned up a few times. This chain connects TRBV6-2 or TRBV6-3 to TRBJ1-1; D might be TRBD1 (5 bases). The CDR3 spans 15 residues. V was clipped by 7 bases and J by 0 bases, with 15 bases between them. Germline V gene sequence: CDR1 MNHEY, CDR2 SVGEGT. CDR3 residues: CASTKPAGLNTEAFF. The CDR3 coding sequence is TGTGCCAGCACTAAACCGGCAGGGCTGAACACTGAAGCTTTCTTT.

As regards this clonotype: A read error may account for a junction end that differs from germline. V usage is TRBV4-3 and J usage is TRBJ1-5; tentatively, D is TRBD1 (6 bases). Germline assignment: CDR1 LGHNA and CDR2 YSLEER. CDR3 length equals 14 residues. CDR3 in DNA: TGCACCAGCAGCCTAGGGGGTAGCAATCAGCCCCAGCATTTT. Amino acids: CTSSLGGSNQPQHF.

This chain connects TRBV7-6 to TRBJ2-1, with TRBD2 matching over 11 bases. The CDR3 spans 16 residues. In germline, CDR1 is SGHVS, CDR2 FNYEAQ. V was pared by 2 bases and J by 10 bases, with 10 bases of the junction left unmatched. In DNA, the CDR3 is TGTGCCAGCAGCTTACCCTATAGCGGGGGGGCCAGGGAGCAGTTCTTC. Protein product: CASSLPYSGGAREQFF.

CDR3 DNA: TGTGCCAGCAGCTTATGGGGCTCAATGGGGCTAAATGAGCAGTTCTTC. Protein product: CASSLWGSMGLNEQFF. This chain connects TRBV7-3 to TRBJ2-1; D perhaps matches TRBD1 (5 bases). V was shortened by 2 bases and J by 7 bases, with 18 bases between the two germline ends. The CDR3 has 16 residues. Germline CDR1 reads SGHTA; CDR2 reads FQGTGA.

This clonotype has at least ten counts. This rearrangement joins TRBV6-1 to TRBJ1-2; D is undetermined. The CDR3 runs to 15 residues. V lost 2 bases to trimming and J lost 8 bases, with 18 bases between them. The germline V gene encodes CDR1 MNHNS and CDR2 SASEGT. This CDR3 is CASSEPQLRVGGYTF. CDR3 DNA sequence: TGTGCCAGCAGTGAACCACAACTAAGGGTTGGCGGCTACACCTTC.

This chain joins TRBV29-1 and TRBJ1-2; 7 bases align to TRBD1. CDR1 and CDR2 (germline): SQVTM, ANQGSEA. V lost 6 bases to trimming and J lost 4 bases; unmatched junction nucleotides: 8. The CDR3 length is 13 residues. CDR3 residues: CSVRDSRGYGYTF. CDR3 nucleotide sequence: TGCAGCGTCAGGGACAGCCGGGGCTATGGCTACACCTTC. The full variable domain, with the rest looked up from reference TRBV29-1 and TRBJ1-2, is SAVISQKPSRDICQRGTSLTIQCQVDSQVTMMFWYRQQPGQSLTLIATANQGSEATYESGFVIDKFPISRPNLTFSTLTVSNMSPEDSSIYLCSVRDSRGYGYTFGSGTRLTVV.

This clonotype was counted a few times. The chain combines TRBV6-2 or TRBV6-3 with TRBJ2-1; TRBD1 might be the D (5 bases). CDR3 length: 12 amino acids. The germline V and J ends were trimmed by 5 bases and 5 bases, with 7 bases remaining between them. Germline CDR1 is MNHEY and CDR2 is SVGEGT. The CDR3 coding sequence is TGTGCCAGCAGTCGGACAAACAATGAGCAGTTCTTC. Protein product: CASSRTNNEQFF.

This clonotype has at least ten counts. Germline is not matched at one junction end, which may reflect a read error. The rearrangement joins TRBV7-7 to TRBJ2-2, with 9 bases aligning to TRBD1. The CDR3 spans 18 residues. The germline V gene encodes CDR1 SSHAT and CDR2 FNYEAQ (reference sequence). CDR3 bases: TGTGCTAGCAGCACCCTCCCCCGGGACAGGGCGAACACCGGGGAGCTGTTTTTT. Residues: CASSTLPRDRANTGELFF.

This clonotype showed up many times. The chain links TRBV11-2 to TRBJ2-5, with TRBD2 as a possible D gene (6 bases). Looked up from germline, CDR1 is SGHAT and CDR2 is FQNNGV. Trimming removed 1 base at V and 2 bases at J, with 14 bases between. The CDR3 extends over 16 amino acids. CDR3 residues: CASSLGTIRGQETQYF. As DNA, the CDR3 is TGTGCCAGCAGCTTAGGGACTATCCGGGGACAAGAGACCCAGTACTTC.

This clonotype has ten or more counts. V gene TRBV7-2 combines with J gene TRBJ1-5, with TRBD1 matching over 9 bases. The germline V gene encodes CDR1 SGHTA and CDR2 FQGNSA. The V and J ends lost 1 base and 5 bases, in that order; junction bases with no gene match: 9. The CDR3 runs to 17 residues. The CDR3 bases are TGTGCCAGCAGCTTAGACCTCGGACAGGGGAGTGATCAGCCCCAGCATTTT. It yields the protein CASSLDLGQGSDQPQHF. Drawing the rest from reference TRBV7-2 and TRBJ1-5, the complete variable domain is GAGVSQSPSNKVTEKGKDVELRCDPISGHTALYWYRQSLGQGLEFLIYFQGNSAPDKSGLPSDRFSAERTGGSVSTLTIQRTQQEDSAVYLCASSLDLGQGSDQPQHFGDGTRLSIL.

The V gene is TRBV29-1, the J gene TRBJ2-7; tentatively, D is TRBD1 (5 bases). The CDR3 totals 13 residues. The V end was cut by 4 bases, the J end by 3 bases, with 13 bases between. CDR1 is SQVTM and CDR2 is ANQGSEA in the germline V gene. CDR3 loop: CSVARADNYEQYF. Written as DNA, the CDR3 is TGCAGCGTTGCCAGGGCCGACAACTACGAGCAGTACTTC.

The V call is TRBV6-2 or TRBV6-3, the J call TRBJ2-7, with a weak D call TRBD1 (5 bases). Germline V gene sequence: CDR1 MNHEY, CDR2 SVGEGT. V lost 0 bases and J 1 base, leaving 10 bases between the germline ends. The CDR3 runs to 15 residues. The CDR3 protein is CASSYSGAPSYEQYV. The CDR3 bases are TGTGCCAGCAGTTACTCAGGGGCGCCGTCCTACGAGCAGTACGTC.

This clonotype was recorded a few times. The chain couples TRBV7-2 to TRBJ2-1; 9 bases fit TRBD2. In germline, CDR1 is SGHTA, CDR2 FQGNSA. This CDR3 comprises 15 residues. The J segment lost 8 bases and the V segment lost 1 base, leaving 6 bases of the junction unmatched. As DNA, the CDR3 is TGTGCCAGCAGCTTAGAACTAGCGGGTTCGTATGAGCAGTTCTTC. Translating gives CASSLELAGSYEQFF. The complete variable domain, with remaining parts taken from reference TRBV7-2 and TRBJ2-1, reads GAGVSQSPSNKVTEKGKDVELRCDPISGHTALYWYRQSLGQGLEFLIYFQGNSAPDKSGLPSDRFSAERTGGSVSTLTIQRTQQEDSAVYLCASSLELAGSYEQFFGPGTRLTVL.

This chain uses TRBV7-9 with TRBJ2-5; D remains unclear. The CDR3 totals 13 residues. The germline V gene encodes CDR1 SEHNR and CDR2 FQNEAQ (reference sequence). Trimming took off 3 bases at V and 2 bases at J, with 7 bases between the two ends. The CDR3 DNA follows: TGTGCCAGCAGCTTTCCAGTACAAGAGACCCAGTACTTC. It yields the protein CASSFPVQETQYF.

The CDR3 sequence: CASSPRAGTGGFEQYF. The CDR3 DNA follows: TGTGCCAGTTCCCCCCGGGCAGGGACAGGGGGCTTCGAGCAGTACTTC. J is TRBJ2-7 and V is TRBV19; 12 bases are a match to TRBD1. The CDR3 has 16 amino acids. V lost 8 bases, J lost 6 bases, and 14 bases stayed unmatched. The germline CDR1 and CDR2 sequences are LNHDA and SQIVND (reference sequence).

This clonotype was detected a few times. The chain joins TRBV7-8 to TRBJ2-3; D not resolved. The CDR3 loop spans 15 amino acids. V lost 1 base, J lost 0 bases, and 8 bases lay in between. Germline V gives CDR1 SGHVS, CDR2 FQNEAQ. For the CDR3, the DNA is TGTGCCAGCAGCTTAGAGGTTTTTAGCACAGATACGCAGTATTTT. It translates to CASSLEVFSTDTQYF. Variable domain in full (rest from reference TRBV7-8 and TRBJ2-3): GAGVSQSPRYKVAKRGQDVALRCDPISGHVSLFWYQQALGQGPEFLTYFQNEAQLDKSGLPSDRFFAERPEGSVSTLKIQRTQQEDSAVYLCASSLEVFSTDTQYFGPGTRLTVL.

This clonotype appeared a single time. This chain joins TRBV19 and TRBJ1-1; the D is unclear. The CDR3 loop spans 13 amino acids. Looked up from germline, CDR1 is LNHDA and CDR2 is SQIVND (reference sequence). V gave up 5 bases and J gave up 1 base, with 8 bases separating them. CDR3 residues: CASSWRENTEAFF. Written as DNA, the CDR3 is TGTGCCAGTAGTTGGAGAGAGAACACTGAAGCTTTCTTT.

This clonotype was counted only a few times. The rearrangement links TRBV24-1 to TRBJ2-5; D might be TRBD1 (5 bases). Germline-derived CDR1 and CDR2 are KGHDR and SFDVKD. This CDR3 is 18 amino acids long. V shed 4 bases and J shed 5 bases, with 25 bases lying between them. CDR3 DNA sequence: TGTGCCACCAGTGAGCCCCAGATCGGAAACATGGCAGGGGAGACCCAGTACTTC. As protein: CATSEPQIGNMAGETQYF.

This clonotype has only a few counts. V is TRBV4-1 and J is TRBJ2-1; 7 nucleotides line up with TRBD1. The germline CDR1 and CDR2 sequences are MGHRA and YSYEKL. This CDR3 is built from 18 residues. J lost 1 base, V lost 2 bases, and 11 bases had no gene match. The CDR3 DNA reads as TGCGCCAGCAGCCAACCGGGCATACGGGACAGTTCCTACAATGAGCAGTTCTTC. Translated, it gives CASSQPGIRDSSYNEQFF.

This clonotype has just a few counts. CDR3 DNA sequence: TGTGCCAGTAACGACAGGTCCATGAACACTGAAGCTTTCTTT. Encoded protein: CASNDRSMNTEAFF. This sequence joins TRBV19 and TRBJ1-1; maybe TRBD1 (6 bases). The CDR3 is made up of 14 amino acids. V gave up 7 bases and J gave up 0 bases, with 12 bases separating them. Per germline, CDR1 LNHDA and CDR2 SQIVND (reference sequence).

The chain uses TRBV9 and TRBJ1-2; 7 nucleotides match TRBD1. Germline V CDR1 and CDR2: SGDLS, YYNGEE. The CDR3 is made up of 15 amino acids. V gave up 0 bases and J gave up 8 bases; unmatched junction bases: 10. The DNA for the CDR3 is TGTGCCAGCAGCGTAGTGGAGGGGGCGGTCGGAGGCTACACCTTC. This codes for CASSVVEGAVGGYTF.

About this clonotype: A much larger clone lies a single base off, so this may be a read error. The chain is built from TRBV15 and TRBJ1-2, with D uncertain. Germline V CDR1 and CDR2: LNHNV, YYDKDF (reference sequence). The CDR3 spans 13 residues. DNA for the CDR3: TGTGTCACCAGCAGAGAAATGGGAAGTGGCTACACCTTC. Translating it yields CVTSREMGSGYTF.

This clonotype was picked up a small number of times. This chain connects TRBV4-1 to TRBJ2-1; 9 bases align to TRBD1. Germline V gene data show CDR1 as MGHRA and CDR2 as YSYEKL. V lost 4 bases, J lost 13 bases, and 2 bases stayed unmatched. The CDR3 covers 11 residues. CDR3 amino acids: CASSRDREQFF. The DNA for the CDR3 is TGCGCCAGCAGCCGGGACAGGGAACAGTTCTTC.

The chain recombines TRBV7-9 with TRBJ2-2; TRBD1 might be the D (7 bases). This CDR3 is built from 15 residues. Germline loops: CDR1 SEHNR, CDR2 FQNEAQ (reference sequence). With 8 bases removed from V and 6 bases from J, the gap between germline ends came to 19 bases. The CDR3 region has the DNA TGTGCCAGCCGCGGGACAGTGGGTCTTGCCGGGGAGCTGTTTTTT. This encodes CASRGTVGLAGELFF. The complete variable domain, with remaining parts taken from reference TRBV7-9 and TRBJ2-2, reads DTGVSQNPRHKITKRGQNVTFRCDPISEHNRLYWYRQTLGQGPEFLTYFQNEAQLEKSRLLSDRFSAERPKGSFSTLEIQRTEQGDSAMYLCASRGTVGLAGELFFGEGSRLTVL.